The 21 T cell receptor beta chains below come from one sample, sequenced in a study of technical replicates of blood from a handful of donors. Some clones are missing from TCRdb's copy, which holds only in-frame ones; the method was immunoSEQ multiplex PCR. This sample has some 87,000 clones, with more than 85% found just once. Sequenced material: T cells isolated from PBMCs. These receptors came from a human donor in good health.

This clone showed up just once. The CDR3 region is CASSWGRGARTDTQYF. DNA for the CDR3: TGCGCCAGCAGCTGGGGCAGGGGGGCACGCACAGATACGCAGTATTTT. The chain carries TRBV5-1 and TRBJ2-3; perhaps TRBD1 as D (7 bases). The CDR3 is 16 amino acids. Trimming removed 3 bases from V and 1 base from J, with 15 bases in between. Germline V CDR1 and CDR2: SGHRS, YFSETQ.

The chain carries TRBV11-2 and TRBJ2-5; maybe TRBD1 (6 bases). CDR1 is SGHAT, CDR2 FQNNGV, per germline. Trimming took off 5 bases at V and 2 bases at J, with 9 bases between the two ends. This CDR3 is 13 amino acids long. CDR3 amino acids: CASSQGHQETQYF. Written as DNA, the CDR3 is TGTGCCAGCAGCCAGGGACATCAAGAGACCCAGTACTTC.

The rearrangement joins TRBV19 to TRBJ1-1, with a tentative D call TRBD1 (5 bases). Germline V gene lookup returns CDR1 LNHDA and CDR2 SQIVND (reference sequence). V was shortened by 3 bases and J by 11 bases, with 22 bases between the two germline ends. This CDR3 comprises 15 residues. The CDR3, as DNA: TGTGCCAGTAGTATGGCCTTCGCGGGGGAGCATGAGGCTTTCTTT. Its protein is CASSMAFAGEHEAFF.

The chain carries TRBV15 and TRBJ1-2; possibly TRBD1 for D (6 bases). Trimming took 1 base from V and 4 from J, leaving 19 bases between them. Germline V lookup: CDR1 LNHNV, CDR2 YYDKDF (reference sequence). The CDR3 spans 17 residues. DNA for the CDR3: TGTGCCACCAGCAGAGGGAACCGTCAGACAGGCCTCTATGGCTACACCTTC. Translating gives CATSRGNRQTGLYGYTF.

V gene TRBV11-2 combines with J gene TRBJ2-2; D perhaps matches TRBD1 (6 bases). The CDR3 is 15 amino acids. V dropped 6 bases and J dropped 1 base, with 12 bases sitting between them. The germline CDR1 and CDR2 sequences are SGHAT and FQNNGV. CDR3 residues: CASSRWTENTGELFF. CDR3 coding DNA: TGTGCCAGCAGTAGGTGGACAGAGAACACCGGGGAGCTGTTTTTT. Looking up the rest from reference TRBV11-2 and TRBJ2-2 gives the full variable domain: EAGVAQSPRYKIIEKRQSVAFWCNPISGHATLYWYQQILGQGPKLLIQFQNNGVVDDSQLPKDRFSAERLKGVDSTLKIQPAKLEDSAVYLCASSRWTENTGELFFGEGSRLTVL.

The chain combines TRBV28 with TRBJ2-4; D is undetermined. The CDR3 runs to 14 residues. V shed 1 base and J shed 7 bases, with 11 bases lying between them. Germline lookup yields CDR1 MDHEN and CDR2 SYDVKM. CDR3 nucleotide sequence: TGTGCCAGCAGTTTATTACCTCAGGTTAACATTCAGTACTTC. It specifies CASSLLPQVNIQYF.

This rearrangement joins TRBV2 to TRBJ1-4; no reliable D call. The germline V and J ends were trimmed by 7 bases and 8 bases, with 5 bases remaining between them. This CDR3 is built from 10 residues. Germline V gives CDR1 SNHLY, CDR2 FYNNEI. Here the CDR3 DNA reads TGTGCCAGCACCGGGGAAAAACTGTTTTTT. Protein sequence: CASTGEKLFF.

This clone is a singleton in its sample. Here the CDR3 reads CASSLGGQGYQPQHF. CDR3 in DNA: TGTGCCAGCAGCTTAGGGGGACAGGGTTACCAGCCCCAGCATTTT. The V gene is TRBV7-9, the J gene TRBJ1-5; TRBD1 matches at 9 bases. CDR1 SEHNR and CDR2 FQNEAQ come from the germline V gene (reference sequence). The CDR3 totals 15 residues. Trimming cost V 1 base and J 7 bases; bases outside gene matches: 5.

The chain links TRBV18 to TRBJ1-1, with a tentative D call TRBD1 (6 bases). Germline assignment: CDR1 KGHSH and CDR2 LQKENI. The CDR3 has 14 residues. Trimming shortened V by 4 bases and J by 1 base, and 10 bases separated the two germline ends. The CDR3 coding sequence is TGTGCCAGCTCACGTTTACAGGGGAACACTGAAGCTTTCTTT. It translates to CASSRLQGNTEAFF.

This chain joins TRBV5-8 and TRBJ2-3, with 11 bases matching TRBD2. Germline CDR1 is SGHTS and CDR2 is YDEGEE. The J segment lost 4 bases and the V segment lost 1 base, leaving 2 bases of the junction unmatched. This CDR3 spans 15 amino acids. Written as DNA, the CDR3 is TGTGCCAGCAGCTTGTTAGCGGGAGGGCCAGATACGCAGTATTTT. Encoded protein: CASSLLAGGPDTQYF.

This chain links TRBV5-1 with TRBJ1-4, with 9 nucleotides matching TRBD1. Per the germline V gene, CDR1 is SGHRS and CDR2 is YFSETQ. The V and J ends lost 0 bases and 6 bases, in that order; junction bases with no gene match: 3. The CDR3 totals 15 residues. In DNA, the CDR3 is TGCGCCAGCAGCTTGGACAGGGGGCTGGATGAAAAACTGTTTTTT. It codes for CASSLDRGLDEKLFF.

This sequence joins TRBV25-1 and TRBJ2-7; TRBD1 aligns across 10 bases. After removal of 2 bases from V and 4 bases from J, the junction contained 5 bases not matched to a gene. Germline CDR1 and CDR2: MGHDK and SYGVNS. This CDR3 spans 15 amino acids. CDR3 sequence: CASSETGTGVYEQYF. The DNA of the CDR3 is TGTGCCAGCAGTGAAACCGGGACAGGGGTGTACGAGCAGTACTTC.

The chain is built from TRBV29-1 and TRBJ1-2; no firm D call. From germline, CDR1 is SQVTM and CDR2 ANQGSEA. The V and J ends lost 4 bases and 3 bases respectively, with 12 bases between them. The CDR3 has 13 residues. The DNA of the CDR3 is TGCAGCGTTGTTGATCCCCCGGACTATGGCTACACCTTC. Translation gives CSVVDPPDYGYTF.

V is TRBV6-5 and J is TRBJ2-4; D is perhaps TRBD2 (5 bases). Germline CDR1 reads MNHEY; CDR2 reads SVGAGI. V shed 4 bases and J shed 9 bases, with 16 bases lying between them. CDR3 length: 14 residues. The CDR3 bases are TGTGCCAGCAGTTCACTAGGAAGAGGAGGCATTCAGTACTTC. The encoded protein is CASSSLGRGGIQYF.

The chain combines TRBV7-9 with TRBJ2-7; D possibly corresponds to TRBD1 (6 bases). Germline V gives CDR1 SEHNR, CDR2 FQNEAQ (reference sequence). The CDR3 totals 15 residues. The V end was cut by 1 base, the J end by 3 bases, with 13 bases between. The CDR3 region is CASSLGPGEGYEQYF. CDR3 in DNA: TGTGCCAGCAGCTTAGGGCCAGGGGAAGGCTACGAGCAGTACTTC.

The chain uses TRBV28 and TRBJ1-1; possibly TRBD1 for D (6 bases). The CDR3 covers 11 residues. Germline V CDR1 and CDR2: MDHEN, SYDVKM. V lost 5 bases and J lost 5, with 6 bases in between. The CDR3 region is CASSRGTEAFF. DNA of the CDR3: TGTGCCAGCAGTAGGGGGACTGAAGCTTTCTTT.

The genes are TRBV7-2 and TRBJ2-5, with D possibly matching TRBD2 (5 bases). Trimming removed 3 bases at V and 5 bases at J, with 16 bases between. Per germline, CDR1 SGHTA and CDR2 FQGNSA. The CDR3 totals 15 residues. The CDR3 region is CASSLEVAPEETQYF. The CDR3 DNA follows: TGTGCCAGCAGCTTGGAGGTTGCTCCCGAGGAGACCCAGTACTTC.

V usage is TRBV7-2 and J usage is TRBJ2-3; D gene uncertain. CDR3 length: 14 residues. Germline CDR1 and CDR2: SGHTA and FQGNSA. Trimming stripped 5 bases from V and 2 bases from J, with 11 bases between. The CDR3, as DNA: TGTGCCAGCAGCCCACACGCGGCCACAGATACGCAGTATTTT. It codes for CASSPHAATDTQYF.

This chain joins TRBV2 and TRBJ1-1; no clear D gene. The CDR3 covers 10 residues. Trimming removed 6 bases from V and 7 bases from J, with 6 bases in between. Germline V gene lookup returns CDR1 SNHLY and CDR2 FYNNEI. The CDR3 sequence is CASRGYEAFF. The CDR3 DNA follows: TGTGCCAGCAGGGGCTATGAAGCTTTCTTT.

This clone was seen a few times. The gene calls are TRBV9 and TRBJ1-1, with 7 bases lining up with TRBD1. The CDR3 consists of 13 residues. V shed 4 bases, J shed 3 bases, and the junction held 3 bases outside the gene matches. The germline V gene encodes CDR1 SGDLS and CDR2 YYNGEE. The CDR3 sequence: CASSPRGDTEAFF. The DNA for the CDR3 is TGTGCCAGCAGCCCCAGGGGGGACACTGAAGCTTTCTTT.

This chain connects TRBV19 to TRBJ1-5; D perhaps matches TRBD1 (5 bases). The germline CDR1 and CDR2 sequences are LNHDA and SQIVND (reference sequence). The CDR3 spans 14 residues. Trimming stripped 1 base from V and 6 bases from J, with 10 bases between. The CDR3 protein is CASSIGQTPQPQHF. For the CDR3, the DNA is TGTGCCAGTAGTATAGGACAGACCCCTCAGCCCCAGCATTTT.